These T cell receptor beta chains were read from a single sample in a study of cytomegalovirus exposure and HLA in healthy donors. Some clones are missing from TCRdb's copy, which holds only in-frame ones; the method was immunoSEQ multiplex PCR. The table includes roughly 120,000 clones, approximately 90% detected once. What was sequenced was PBMCs. All receptors derive from a woman in her 30s in good health and CMV-seropositive. Both conserved end residues are part of each CDR3. A D gene is named only where the DNA matches it firmly. Where a row states a size, it is once, few, many or the class of an expanded clone; other rows omit it.

TRBJ1-1 | TRBD1 | TRBV5-1 | - | CASSIGTANTEAFF | TGCGCCAGCAGCATTGGGACAGCCAACACTGAAGCTTTCTTT
TRBJ2-5 | TRBD2 | TRBV5-4 | once | CASSSRLAQATQYF | TGTGCCAGCAGCTCTAGACTAGCCCAGGCGACCCAGTACTTC
TRBJ1-3 | - | TRBV5-1 | - | CASSSSGPAQGNTIYF | TGCGCCAGCAGCTCGTCCGGTCCCGCCCAAGGAAACACCATATATTTT
TRBJ1-2 | - | TRBV7-2 | - | CASSASRVGYTF | TGTGCCAGCAGCGCCTCGAGGGTCGGCTACACCTTC
TRBJ2-7 | TRBD2 | TRBV9 | - | CASSVASGRSHEQYF | TGTGCCAGCAGCGTAGCCAGCGGGAGGAGCCACGAGCAGTACTTC
TRBJ2-1 | TRBD2 | TRBV27 | - | CASRSTSGSDEQFF | TGTGCCAGCAGGTCGACTAGCGGGAGTGATGAGCAGTTCTTC
TRBJ1-1 | - | TRBV30 | - | CAWSGPRAGTEAFF | TGTGCCTGGAGTGGGCCCCGGGCGGGCACTGAAGCTTTCTTT
TRBJ2-6 | - | TRBV29-1 | - | CSVLSGSGANVLTF | TGCAGCGTCCTTAGTGGCTCTGGGGCCAACGTCCTGACTTTC
TRBJ2-2 | TRBD2 | TRBV19 | - | CASKTSGVTGELFF | TGTGCCAGTAAGACTAGCGGGGTTACCGGGGAGCTGTTTTTT
TRBJ1-5 | - | TRBV30 | few | CAWSRGADSNQPQHF | TGTGCCTGGAGTCGGGGGGCGGATAGCAATCAGCCCCAGCATTTT
TRBJ2-7 | TRBD2 | TRBV5-1 | - | CASSWGGLAGSYEQYF | TGCGCCAGCAGCTGGGGGGGACTAGCGGGCTCCTACGAGCAGTACTTC
TRBJ1-3 | TRBD1 | TRBV5-4 | - | CASSLAGQGVSSGNTIYF | TGTGCCAGCAGCTTGGCGGGACAGGGTGTTTCCTCTGGAAACACCATATATTTT
TRBJ2-3 | TRBD2 | TRBV4-2 | - | CASSQVAGGFTDTQYF | TGTGCCAGCAGCCAGGTAGCGGGGGGCTTCACAGATACGCAGTATTTT
TRBJ1-5 | TRBD1 | TRBV19 | few | CASSTTGGNQPQHF | TGTGCCAGTAGTACGACAGGGGGCAATCAGCCCCAGCATTTT
TRBJ2-1 | - | TRBV29-1 | - | CSGGGTYNEQFF | TGCAGCGGGGGCGGGACCTACAATGAGCAGTTCTTC
TRBJ2-7 | - | TRBV18 | - | CASSPGNYEQYF | TGTGCCAGCTCACCGGGCAACTACGAGCAGTACTTC
TRBJ1-3 | - | TRBV9 | - | CASSLTPTWSSGNTIYF | TGTGCCAGCAGCTTAACCCCGACGTGGAGCTCTGGAAACACCATATATTTT
TRBJ2-3 | TRBD2 | TRBV9 | - | CASSVGGWGPDTQYF | TGTGCCAGCAGCGTCGGGGGGTGGGGCCCAGATACGCAGTATTTT
TRBJ2-5 | - | TRBV7-8 | - | CASSLVAETQYF | TGTGCCAGCAGCTTAGTAGCGGAGACCCAGTACTTC
TRBJ2-5 | - | TRBV6-5 | - | CASSLGQAGGETQYF | TGTGCCAGCAGTCTAGGACAGGCGGGAGGAGAGACCCAGTACTTC
TRBJ1-2 | - | TRBV13 | - | CASSFLGEGGYTF | TGTGCCAGCAGCTTCCTGGGAGAAGGTGGCTACACCTTC
TRBJ2-3 | - | TRBV7-3 | - | CASSLINTDTQYF | TGTGCCAGCAGCTTAATAAACACAGATACGCAGTATTTT
TRBJ2-2 | - | TRBV5-6 | - | CASSLTQGTPPGELFF | TGTGCCAGCAGCTTAACCCAGGGGACGCCGCCCGGGGAGCTGTTTTTT
TRBJ2-1 | - | TRBV11-2 | - | CASSLRVGGTKNEQFF | TGTGCCAGCAGCTTGCGGGTAGGGGGTACGAAGAATGAGCAGTTCTTC
TRBJ2-1 | TRBD2 | TRBV5-4 | once | CASSSGTSGSYNEQFF | TGTGCCAGCAGCAGCGGGACTAGCGGGAGCTACAATGAGCAGTTCTTC
TRBJ2-5 | - | TRBV10-3 | - | CASMGQRQETQYF | TGTGCCTCCATGGGGCAAAGACAAGAGACCCAGTACTTC
TRBJ2-1 | TRBD2 | TRBV4-3 | once | CASSQLAGRNNEQFF | TGCGCCAGCAGCCAACTAGCGGGAAGAAACAATGAGCAGTTCTTC
TRBJ1-1 | - | TRBV5-6 | - | CASSLGRAGNTEAFF | TGTGCCAGCAGCTTGGGCAGGGCTGGGAACACTGAAGCTTTCTTT
TRBJ1-1 | - | TRBV10-1 | once | CASSLQGGMNTEAFF | TGCGCCAGCAGTCTACAGGGTGGCATGAACACTGAAGCTTTCTTT
TRBJ1-2 | TRBD1 | TRBV6-5 | few | CASRAPGQLLGGYTF | TGTGCCAGCAGAGCACCGGGACAGCTTTTGGGTGGCTACACCTTC
TRBJ2-7 | - | TRBV5-6 | - | CASSLAGWNEQYF | TGTGCCAGCAGCTTGGCGGGTTGGAACGAGCAGTACTTC
TRBJ2-7 | - | TRBV27 | - | CASSLLQGPYEQYF | TGTGCCAGCAGTTTACTACAGGGCCCCTACGAGCAGTACTTC
TRBJ2-1 | TRBD2 | TRBV4-3 | - | CASSQAGGSYNEQFF | TGCGCCAGCAGCCAGGCGGGGGGATCCTACAATGAGCAGTTCTTC
TRBJ2-1 | - | TRBV25-1 | once | CASSEPTSGEQFF | TGTGCCAGCAGTGAACCCACGAGCGGGGAGCAGTTCTTC
TRBJ2-5 | - | TRBV5-1 | - | CASTMGERETQYF | TGCGCCAGCACAATGGGTGAGCGGGAGACCCAGTACTTC
TRBJ1-5 | TRBD1 | TRBV19 | - | CASKSDRGSAMPQHF | TGTGCCAGTAAGTCGGACAGGGGGTCCGCGATGCCCCAGCATTTT
TRBJ1-2 | - | TRBV7-2 | - | CASSSHRVHYGYTF | TGTGCCAGCAGCTCGCACAGGGTACACTATGGCTACACCTTC
TRBJ2-7 | - | TRBV7-9 | - | CASSGVAYEQYF | TGTGCCAGCAGCGGAGTTGCCTACGAGCAGTACTTC
TRBJ1-2 | - | TRBV14 | - | CASSPRTGGYTF | TGTGCCAGCAGCCCAAGAACGGGAGGCTACACCTTC